The source of this T cell receptor (beta chain) is a study of CD8 T cells in Susac syndrome. Reverse transcription of about 0.5 to 1 ug RNA was performed with random hexamers. In TCRdb, the immunoSEQ multiplex PCR reads were re-called with MiXCR into one record per CDR3 protein. The sample includes 150,000 or so distinct CDR3 sequences, around 95% of them seen just once. The TCR comes from a human donor with multiple sclerosis. The sequencing sample was made of CD8+ T cells from PBMCs.

For the CDR3, the DNA is TGCAGCGTTGCATTCCGGAGGGGGACTGAAGCTTTCTTT. This translates into CSVAFRRGTEAFF. The rearrangement links TRBV29-1 to TRBJ1-1, with a tentative D call TRBD1 (6 bases). The germline V and J ends were trimmed by 4 bases and 5 bases, with 14 bases remaining between them. This CDR3 has 13 amino acids. The V gene's germline CDR1 is SQVTM and CDR2 ANQGSEA.